The T cell receptor beta chain under discussion was sequenced for a study of vaccination effects on CD4 cells after COVID-19. Clones were read by immunoSEQ multiplex PCR, and TCRdb kept only the in-frame ones, dropping some. The sample includes tens of thousands of clones, 74% of them seen just once. The V gene lost 3 bases and the J gene lost 4 bases, with 12 bases spanning the gap. The CDR3 sequence is 14 residues long. The germline CDR1 and CDR2 sequences are SGHRS and YFSETQ. Study observations and caveats: Few convalescent patients were studied, and early post-infection samples were lacking. Healthy vaccine recipients' vaccine-induced clones were almost all SARS-CoV-2 mono-reactive.

A note on this clone: The antigen remains undetermined.

Sequencing in the ViraFEST assay came after antigen-specific CD4+ T cells had been expanded with viral peptide pools, which were used to stimulate PBMC. CD4+ T cell isolation took place after 10 days of culture. Everyone in the study got two shots of either the BNT162b2 or mRNA-1273 vaccine. This clonotype originated in a human donor who received a COVID-19 vaccine. The sample consisted of CD4+ T cells from PBMCs cultured with HCoV-OC43 spike peptides, taken after COVID-19 vaccination. This sample's subset: HCoV-OC43 spike overlapping peptide pool stimulation. The rearrangement links TRBV5-1 to TRBJ2-3, with D perhaps matching TRBD2 (6 bases). This chain's CDR3 is CASSSGVPADTQYF. CDR3 nucleotide sequence: TGCGCCAGCAGCTCGGGGGTGCCTGCAGATACGCAGTATTTT.